Listed below are T cell receptor beta chains from one sample, sequenced in a study of T-cell memory formation after mild COVID-19. TCRdb re-called the 5' RACE reads through MiXCR, storing one row per CDR3 protein. The sample shows 390,000 or so distinct CDR3 sequences, 15% to 20% of them seen only once. What was sequenced was PBMCs or a T cell subset sorted from them (not recorded which). All receptors come from a man aged 18-30 years who had mild COVID-19 (a few samples of this study predate the infection). Cell type and time point are not known. Both conserved end residues are part of each CDR3. Fields, in order: clone size, V gene, J gene, D gene, CDR3 protein, CDR3 DNA. D genes are given only for firm matches. Clone size is given for some rows only: seen once, a few or many times, or a class if the clone is expanded.

few	TRBV7-2	TRBJ1-6	-	CASRPGPENSPLHF	TGTGCCAGCAGACCGGGCCCAGAGAATTCACCCCTCCACTTT
-	TRBV20-1	TRBJ2-7	-	CSARNPNYEQYF	TGCAGTGCTAGAAATCCCAACTACGAGCAGTACTTC
-	TRBV5-6	TRBJ1-2	-	CASSLVLIATGYTF	TGTGCCAGCAGCTTGGTTTTGATCGCCACAGGCTACACCTTC
few	TRBV4-1	TRBJ2-7	TRBD1	CASSQRVQGANEQYF	TGCGCCAGCAGCCAACGTGTTCAGGGGGCAAACGAGCAGTACTTC
few	TRBV5-1	TRBJ1-2	-	CASSLSGETGYTF	TGCGCCAGCAGCTTGTCGGGGGAGACCGGCTACACCTTC
-	TRBV7-2	TRBJ2-3	TRBD2	CASSVTSGVTDTQYF	TGTGCCAGCAGCGTTACTAGCGGGGTAACAGATACGCAGTATTTT
-	TRBV20-1	TRBJ1-6	-	CSASGVANSPLHF	TGCAGTGCTAGTGGGGTGGCTAATTCACCCCTCCACTTT
-	TRBV9	TRBJ2-3	TRBD2	CASSPGTSGNTDTQYF	TGTGCCAGCAGCCCTGGGACTAGCGGGAACACAGATACGCAGTATTTT
few	TRBV3-1	TRBJ1-2	-	CASSQEGEYTF	TGTGCCAGCAGCCAAGAGGGGGAGTACACCTTC
-	TRBV5-1	TRBJ2-7	TRBD1	CASMPGQGIDEQYF	TGCGCCAGCATGCCGGGACAGGGCATCGACGAGCAGTACTTC
few	TRBV27	TRBJ1-5	-	CASSSSREVQPQHF	TGTGCCAGCAGTTCCTCCAGGGAGGTTCAGCCCCAGCATTTT
many	TRBV4-1	TRBJ1-5	TRBD1	CASSRTGGRGQPQHF	TGCGCCAGCAGCCGCACAGGGGGCAGGGGTCAGCCCCAGCATTTT